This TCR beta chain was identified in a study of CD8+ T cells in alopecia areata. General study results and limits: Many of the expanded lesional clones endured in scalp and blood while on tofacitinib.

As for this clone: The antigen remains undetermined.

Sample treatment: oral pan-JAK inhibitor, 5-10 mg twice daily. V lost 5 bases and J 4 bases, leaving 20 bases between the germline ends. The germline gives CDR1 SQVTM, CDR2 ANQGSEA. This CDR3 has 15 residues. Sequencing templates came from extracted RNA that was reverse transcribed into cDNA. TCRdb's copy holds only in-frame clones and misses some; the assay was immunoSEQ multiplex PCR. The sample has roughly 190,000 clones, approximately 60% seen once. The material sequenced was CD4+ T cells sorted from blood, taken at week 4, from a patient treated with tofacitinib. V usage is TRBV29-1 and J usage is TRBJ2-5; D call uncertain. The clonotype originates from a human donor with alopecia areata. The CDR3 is CSVRVFRSIGETQYF. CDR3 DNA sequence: TGCAGCGTTCGAGTATTCCGGTCGATTGGAGAGACCCAGTACTTC.